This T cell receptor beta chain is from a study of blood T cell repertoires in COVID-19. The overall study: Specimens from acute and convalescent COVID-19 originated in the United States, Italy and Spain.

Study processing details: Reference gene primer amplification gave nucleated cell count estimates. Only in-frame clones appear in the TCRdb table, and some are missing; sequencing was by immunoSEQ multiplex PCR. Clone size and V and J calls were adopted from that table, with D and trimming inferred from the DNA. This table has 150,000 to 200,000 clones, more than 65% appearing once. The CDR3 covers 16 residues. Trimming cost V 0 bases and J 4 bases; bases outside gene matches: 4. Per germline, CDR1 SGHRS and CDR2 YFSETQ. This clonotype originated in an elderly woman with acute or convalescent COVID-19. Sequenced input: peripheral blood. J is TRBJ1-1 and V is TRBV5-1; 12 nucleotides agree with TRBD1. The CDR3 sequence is CASSLAGQGATTEAFF. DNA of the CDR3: TGCGCCAGCAGCTTGGCGGGACAGGGGGCGACCACTGAAGCTTTCTTT. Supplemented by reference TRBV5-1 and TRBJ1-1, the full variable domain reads KAGVTQTPRYLIKTRGQQVTLSCSPISGHRSVSWYQQTPGQGLQFLFEYFSETQRNKGNFPGRFSGRQFSNSRSEMNVSTLELGDSALYLCASSLAGQGATTEAFFGQGTRLTVV.